The 23 T cell receptor beta chains below were found in one sample sequenced in a study of identical twins (dated by TCRdb to 2016 to 2018). The library was made by 5' RACE. The reads were generated on an Illumina HiSeq 2000. TCRdb took the public reads, trimmed them with fastp at Q25, ran MiXCR for clone calling and kept in-frame beta chains. Entries that share a CDR3 protein sequence are merged under the most common genes and DNA. Recorded for this sample are approximately 670,000 distinct CDR3 sequences; roughly 6.2% of them occurred a single time. 1.5% to 2% of the sample goes to the ten largest clones. The sequencing input was naive T cells sorted from blood. The cell subset or site label corresponds to: cells isolated with a human naive T-cell isolation kit. The origin of the receptors is a man between 18 and 29 years old in good health.

This clonotype showed up many times. The chain's CDR3 is CAISEFGNNGYPSEQFF. For the CDR3, the DNA is TGTGCCATCAGTGAATTTGGTAATAATGGGTATCCGAGTGAGCAGTTCTTC. J is TRBJ2-1 and V is TRBV10-3, with unresolved D. Between the trimmed V and J ends, which lost 3 bases and 9 bases, there was a span of 24 bases. This CDR3 spans 17 amino acids. The germline V gene encodes CDR1 ENHRY and CDR2 SYGVKD.

This clonotype was observed many times. The chain recombines TRBV20-1 with TRBJ2-7; D is undetermined. CDR1 DFQATT and CDR2 SNEGSKA come from the germline V gene (reference sequence). The CDR3 has 14 amino acids. Trimming took off 0 bases at V and 3 bases at J, with 12 bases between the two ends. CDR3 DNA: TGCAGTGCTAGAGATAATCAGGCCCTCTACGAGCAGTACTTC. Protein sequence: CSARDNQALYEQYF.

This clonotype was seen a few times. The rearrangement links TRBV12-3 or TRBV12-4 to TRBJ2-7, with 7 bases aligning to TRBD1. The CDR3 length is 15 residues. V lost 5 bases to trimming and J lost 2 bases; unmatched junction nucleotides: 9. In DNA form, the CDR3 reads TGTGCCAGCAGTCCATCGGACAGGACACCCTACGAGCAGTACTTC. It codes for CASSPSDRTPYEQYF.

A few counts support this clonotype. The chain has TRBV5-4 and TRBJ2-6, with 7 nucleotides matching TRBD1. V lost 3 bases and J lost 0; bases outside the gene matches: 6. This CDR3 has 17 amino acids. Per the germline V gene, CDR1 is SGHNT and CDR2 is YYREEE (reference sequence). The CDR3 sequence is CASSSDRRRSGANVLTF. CDR3 coding DNA: TGTGCCAGCAGCTCGGACAGGCGTCGCTCTGGGGCCAACGTCCTGACTTTC.

Ten or more counts support this clonotype. The chain has TRBV10-3 and TRBJ2-3, with TRBD2 matching over 7 bases. This CDR3 has 13 residues. Trimming took 8 bases from V and 6 from J; bases not matched to a gene: 8. Per the germline V gene, CDR1 is ENHRY and CDR2 is SYGVKD. The CDR3 spells CAIGSGWWDTQYF. CDR3 bases: TGTGCCATCGGTAGCGGGTGGTGGGATACGCAGTATTTT.

This clonotype was seen many times. The chain uses TRBV20-1 and TRBJ1-5, with a weak D call TRBD1 (5 bases). Between the trimmed V and J ends, which lost 3 bases and 7 bases, there was a span of 10 bases. The CDR3 length is 12 residues. The germline V gene encodes CDR1 DFQATT and CDR2 SNEGSKA (reference sequence). The CDR3, as DNA: TGCAGTGCTAGGGGTAGACAGCAGCCCCAGCATTTT. Its translation: CSARGRQQPQHF.

This clonotype was recorded a few times. This rearrangement joins TRBV15 to TRBJ2-5, with D possibly TRBD2 on 5 matching bases. Germline V gene sequence: CDR1 LNHNV, CDR2 YYDKDF (reference sequence). The CDR3 length is 14 residues. Trimming removed 5 bases from V and 4 bases from J, with 14 bases in between. CDR3 coding DNA: TGTGCCACCAGCCGAGGGTCATTCGGAGAGACCCAGTACTTC. This translates into CATSRGSFGETQYF. Supplemented by reference TRBV15 and TRBJ2-5, the full variable domain reads DAMVIQNPRYQVTQFGKPVTLSCSQTLNHNVMYWYQQKSSQAPKLLFHYYDKDFNNEADTPDNFQSRRPNTSFCFLDIRSPGLGDTAMYLCATSRGSFGETQYFGPGTRLLVL.

This chain links TRBV24-1 with TRBJ2-7; the D is unclear. The CDR3 extends over 12 amino acids. In germline, CDR1 is KGHDR, CDR2 SFDVKD. V shed 3 bases and J shed 3 bases, with 5 bases lying between them. CDR3 sequence: CATSDHRYEQYF. The CDR3 bases are TGTGCCACCAGTGATCATCGCTACGAGCAGTACTTC.

This clonotype came up many times. This chain uses TRBV27 with TRBJ1-5; TRBD1 might be the D (5 bases). CDR1 MNHEY and CDR2 SMNVEV come from the germline V gene (reference sequence). The CDR3 has 15 amino acids. V was clipped by 5 bases and J by 7 bases, with 18 bases between them. The CDR3, as DNA: TGTGCCAGCAGTCCCACCGCGGGGAGGGGACAGCCCCAGCATTTT. It specifies CASSPTAGRGQPQHF.

This clonotype was seen many times. This chain uses TRBV20-1 with TRBJ2-3; 8 nucleotides agree with TRBD1. This CDR3 is built from 15 residues. From germline, CDR1 is DFQATT and CDR2 SNEGSKA (reference sequence). V trimming: 6 bases; J trimming: 0 bases; junction bases outside the gene matches: 8. This CDR3 reads CSATDRGSSTDTQYF. The CDR3 coding sequence is TGCAGTGCGACTGACAGGGGCTCTAGCACAGATACGCAGTATTTT.

The genes are TRBV2 and TRBJ1-1; D not resolved. This CDR3 has 14 amino acids. Germline loops: CDR1 SNHLY, CDR2 FYNNEI. The V and J ends lost 10 bases and 0 bases respectively, with 15 bases between them. The CDR3: CATAFGEMNTEAFF. The CDR3 nucleotides read TGTGCCACAGCGTTCGGAGAAATGAACACTGAAGCTTTCTTT. The full variable domain, its missing parts supplied by reference TRBV2 and TRBJ1-1, is EPEVTQTPSHQVTQMGQEVILRCVPISNHLYFYWYRQILGQKVEFLVSFYNNEISEKSEIFDDQFSVERPDGSNFTLKIRSTKLEDSAMYFCATAFGEMNTEAFFGQGTRLTVV.

This chain connects TRBV20-1 to TRBJ2-2, with D unresolved. Trimming took 3 bases from V and 6 from J, leaving 11 bases between them. CDR3 length equals 13 residues. Germline CDR1 is DFQATT and CDR2 is SNEGSKA (reference sequence). As DNA, the CDR3 is TGCAGTGCTAGCGCACCCCCAGCCGGGGAGCTGTTTTTT. As protein: CSASAPPAGELFF.

This clonotype was counted many times. CDR3 DNA sequence: TGTGCCAGCAGTCCGGCAGGTTCCTACGAGCAGTACTTC. Translated: CASSPAGSYEQYF. The chain joins TRBV28 to TRBJ2-7; D uncertain. The germline CDR1 and CDR2 sequences are MDHEN and SYDVKM. This CDR3 contains 13 residues. The V end lost 5 bases, the J end lost 1 base, and 9 bases lay between the germline ends.

This clonotype was seen repeatedly, ten times or more. The chain employs TRBV4-1 and TRBJ1-1; D might be TRBD1 (5 bases). V lost 4 bases, J lost 10 bases, and 16 bases lay in between. CDR1 is MGHRA and CDR2 is YSYEKL in the germline V gene. CDR3 length: 13 residues. The CDR3 coding sequence is TGCGCCAGCAGCCCAAAGAGGGGCAGCCGAGCTTTCTTT. Translating it yields CASSPKRGSRAFF.

The chain links TRBV12-3 or TRBV12-4 to TRBJ1-2; possible D gene TRBD1, 5 bases. V dropped 1 base and J dropped 7 bases, with 13 bases sitting between them. The CDR3 sequence is 14 residues long. The CDR3 bases are TGTGCCAGCAGTTTAGTCAAGGGGATAGGTGGCTACACCTTC. Translation gives CASSLVKGIGGYTF.

This clonotype was seen many times. The chain uses TRBV7-9 and TRBJ1-4, with D unclear. V was clipped by 6 bases and J by 8 bases, with 13 bases between them. CDR3 size: 13 residues. Germline V gives CDR1 SEHNR, CDR2 FQNEAQ (reference sequence). In nucleotides, the CDR3 is TGTGCCAGCAGGGCACGGGTCGGCGAAAAACTGTTTTTT. Its protein product is CASRARVGEKLFF. Looking up the rest from reference TRBV7-9 and TRBJ1-4 gives the full variable domain: DTGVSQNPRHKITKRGQNVTFRCDPISEHNRLYWYRQTLGQGPEFLTYFQNEAQLEKSRLLSDRFSAERPKGSFSTLEIQRTEQGDSAMYLCASRARVGEKLFFGSGTQLSVL.

This clonotype showed up many times. The chain employs TRBV5-1 and TRBJ1-1; D gene ambiguous. V was trimmed by 1 base and J by 1 base, leaving 17 bases between them. The germline V gene has CDR1 SGHRS and CDR2 YFSETQ. This CDR3 comprises 17 residues. CDR3 DNA sequence: TGCGCCAGCAGCTTGAGGAGAGGAGTGTCGAGGAACACTGAAGCTTTCTTT. Translation gives CASSLRRGVSRNTEAFF.

This clonotype came up many times. J is TRBJ1-5 and V is TRBV7-2; TRBD1 is a possible D gene (6 bases). The CDR3 spans 15 residues. Trimming cost V 7 bases and J 5 bases, with 18 bases left between them. Germline V gives CDR1 SGHTA, CDR2 FQGNSA. The CDR3 loop is CASTGGRGGDQPQHF. In DNA form, the CDR3 reads TGTGCCAGCACCGGCGGCAGGGGAGGGGATCAGCCCCAGCATTTT.

This clonotype was recorded at least ten times. CDR3 residues: CSVEIRGEGFYEQYF. CDR3 coding DNA: TGCAGCGTTGAGATACGCGGGGAAGGGTTCTACGAGCAGTACTTC. The chain is built from TRBV29-1 and TRBJ2-7, with D possibly TRBD2 on 6 matching bases. V was pared by 3 bases and J by 3 bases, with 18 bases between. Per germline, CDR1 SQVTM and CDR2 ANQGSEA. This CDR3 is built from 15 residues.

The chain couples TRBV6-2 or TRBV6-3 to TRBJ2-7; D is perhaps TRBD1 (7 bases). In germline, CDR1 is MNHEY, CDR2 SVGEGT. The CDR3 length is 13 residues. Trimming cost V 5 bases and J 5 bases, with 13 bases left between them. As DNA, the CDR3 is TGTGCCAGCAGTGCCGGAGGGGGCAACGAGCAGTACTTC. It specifies CASSAGGGNEQYF.

A few counts support this clonotype. CDR3 bases: TGTGCCAGTAGTTCCTACTCCGGGACCGGCGAAGAGACCCAGTACTTC. It specifies CASSSYSGTGEETQYF. The V gene is TRBV19, the J gene TRBJ2-5; D possibly uses TRBD1 or TRBD2 (5 bases each). Germline loops: CDR1 LNHDA, CDR2 SQIVND (reference sequence). This CDR3 has 16 amino acids. V was clipped by 5 bases and J by 3 bases, with 19 bases between them.

This clonotype was seen many times. The chain has TRBV7-2 and TRBJ2-4; D might be TRBD2 (6 bases). The CDR3 is 15 amino acids. V shed 4 bases and J shed 0 bases, with 10 bases lying between them. Germline assignment: CDR1 SGHTA and CDR2 FQGNSA. CDR3 coding DNA: TGTGCCAGCAGCTGGAGGGACGTAGCCAAAAACATTCAGTACTTC. Amino acids: CASSWRDVAKNIQYF.

This chain connects TRBV6-1 to TRBJ2-7; the match to TRBD2 covers 7 bases. V lost 5 bases and J lost 2; bases outside the gene matches: 9. The CDR3 covers 15 residues. Germline V gene sequence: CDR1 MNHNS, CDR2 SASEGT. CDR3 sequence reads: CASSPAGAEAYEQYF. The CDR3 DNA follows: TGTGCCAGCAGTCCCGCGGGAGCAGAGGCCTACGAGCAGTACTTC.